These 3 T cell receptor beta chains came from one sample sequenced in a study of blood T cell repertoires in COVID-19. TCRdb's table, derived via immunoSEQ multiplex PCR, lists solely in-frame clones and lacks some. The sample holds 130,000 to 150,000 clones, around 84% seen once. The specimen was peripheral blood. These receptors all come from a human donor in a cohort sampled during active COVID-19.

This chain uses TRBV7-9 with TRBJ1-2; 11 positions agree with TRBD1. The CDR3 has 15 residues. Germline V lookup: CDR1 SEHNR, CDR2 FQNEAQ (reference sequence). J was trimmed by 7 bases and V by 5 bases; bases with no gene match: 9. CDR3 bases: TGTGCCAGCAGCCCCAAAAGGGGACAGGGGGTTGGCTACACCTTC. It codes for CASSPKRGQGVGYTF.

The chain employs TRBV5-6 and TRBJ1-6, with D perhaps matching TRBD1 (5 bases). Trimming shortened V by 0 bases and J by 6 bases, and 7 bases separated the two germline ends. Germline V gives CDR1 SGHDT, CDR2 YYEEEE. This CDR3 has 14 amino acids. The CDR3 nucleotides are TGTGCCAGCAGCTTGGCAGGGCCTAATTCACCCCTCCACTTT. Translating gives CASSLAGPNSPLHF.

This chain uses TRBV7-2 with TRBJ2-7; 8 bases are shared with TRBD1. This CDR3 is built from 13 residues. J lost 1 base, V lost 8 bases, and 4 bases had no gene match. CDR1 and CDR2 from the germline V gene are SGHTA and FQGNSA. CDR3 region: CASGHRGSYEQYF. CDR3 sequence (DNA): TGTGCCAGCGGCCACAGGGGGTCCTACGAGCAGTACTTC.